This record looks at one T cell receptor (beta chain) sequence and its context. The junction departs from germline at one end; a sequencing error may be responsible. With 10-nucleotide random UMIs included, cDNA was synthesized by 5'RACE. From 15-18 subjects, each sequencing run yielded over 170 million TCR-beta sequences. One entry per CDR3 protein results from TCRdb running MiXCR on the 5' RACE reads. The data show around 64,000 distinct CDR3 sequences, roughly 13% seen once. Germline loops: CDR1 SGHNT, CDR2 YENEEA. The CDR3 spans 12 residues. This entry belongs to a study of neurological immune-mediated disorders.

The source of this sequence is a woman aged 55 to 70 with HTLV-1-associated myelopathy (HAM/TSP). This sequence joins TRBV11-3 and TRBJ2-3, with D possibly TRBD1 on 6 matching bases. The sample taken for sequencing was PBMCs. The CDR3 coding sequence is TGTGCCAGCAGCTTTAGGACAGATACGCATTATTTT. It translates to CASSFRTDTHYF. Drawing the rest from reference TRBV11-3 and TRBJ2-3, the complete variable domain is EAGVVQSPRYKIIEKKQPVAFWCNPISGHNTLYWYLQNLGQGPELLIRYENEEAVDDSQLPKDRFSAERLKGVDSTLKIQPAELGDSAVYLCASSFRTDTHYFGPGTRLTVL.